Listed here are 14 T cell receptor beta chains from one sample, sequenced in a study of T cell responses to AZD1222 COVID-19 vaccine. Generated by immunoSEQ multiplex PCR, the TCRdb table keeps only in-frame clones and is missing some. The sample has 100,000 or so clones, approximately 92% seen once; the top ten hold 1.2%. The sample was peripheral blood, taken on day 0 of AZD1222 vaccination. The receptors come from an adult in good health.

V gene TRBV19 combines with J gene TRBJ1-2; D might be TRBD1 (5 bases). Germline-derived CDR1 and CDR2 are LNHDA and SQIVND (reference sequence). This CDR3 is built from 13 residues. Trimming removed 4 bases at V and 8 bases at J, with 14 bases between. CDR3 residues: CASSTAGLVGYTF. CDR3 nucleotide sequence: TGTGCCAGTAGTACGGCAGGGCTAGTGGGCTACACCTTC.

This rearrangement joins TRBV15 to TRBJ1-5; no definite D call. V was shortened by 0 bases and J by 7 bases, with 4 bases between the two germline ends. CDR3 length: 12 residues. From germline, CDR1 is LNHNV and CDR2 YYDKDF (reference sequence). CDR3: CATSRDMQPQHF. The DNA for the CDR3 is TGTGCCACCAGCAGAGATATGCAGCCCCAGCATTTT.

The V and J genes are TRBV5-1 and TRBJ2-5, with D uncertain. CDR1 is SGHRS and CDR2 is YFSETQ in the germline V gene. This CDR3 comprises 12 residues. Trimming removed 0 bases from V and 4 bases from J, with 4 bases in between. CDR3 protein: CASSLARETQYF. The CDR3 DNA follows: TGCGCCAGCAGCTTGGCCAGAGAGACCCAGTACTTC. The whole variable domain, filled in from reference TRBV5-1 and TRBJ2-5, reads KAGVTQTPRYLIKTRGQQVTLSCSPISGHRSVSWYQQTPGQGLQFLFEYFSETQRNKGNFPGRFSGRQFSNSRSEMNVSTLELGDSALYLCASSLARETQYFGPGTRLLVL.

The CDR3 protein is CASSYDGITSYEQYF. DNA of the CDR3: TGTGCCAGCAGTTACGATGGGATTACTTCCTACGAGCAGTACTTC. The rearrangement joins TRBV6-2 or TRBV6-3 to TRBJ2-7, with D unresolved. Germline CDR1 reads MNHEY; CDR2 reads SVGEGT. Trimming stripped 2 bases from V and 1 base from J, with 12 bases between. This CDR3 spans 15 amino acids.

The chain has TRBV24-1 and TRBJ2-6, with unresolved D. Between the trimmed V and J ends, which lost 5 bases and 0 bases, there was a span of 7 bases. The CDR3 is 15 residues long. Germline CDR1 and CDR2: KGHDR and SFDVKD. CDR3 sequence: CATSVGSSGANVLTF. As DNA, the CDR3 is TGTGCCACCAGTGTGGGTAGCTCTGGGGCCAACGTCCTGACTTTC.

V is TRBV4-2 and J is TRBJ2-3, with 12 bases identical to TRBD1. Trimming at V came to 4 bases and at J to 3 bases, leaving 8 bases not matched to a gene. This CDR3 comprises 17 residues. Germline values: CDR1 LGHNA, CDR2 YNFKEQ. The CDR3 loop reads CASSLTPGQGATDTQYF. CDR3 sequence (DNA): TGTGCCAGCAGCCTAACCCCGGGACAGGGGGCAACAGATACGCAGTATTTT.

V is TRBV2 and J is TRBJ1-6, with 10 bases matching TRBD1. The ends lost 5 bases at V and 7 bases at J; junction bases unmatched: 5. Germline CDR1 SNHLY, CDR2 FYNNEI. The CDR3 runs to 15 residues. The DNA of the CDR3 is TGTGCCAGCAGTCGACAGGGGGCGCAGAATTCACCCCTCCACTTT. Translation gives CASSRQGAQNSPLHF.

The chain uses TRBV3-1 (or the pseudogene TRBV3-2) and TRBJ1-1; a possible D gene is TRBD1 (6 bases). V gave up 0 bases and J gave up 5 bases, with 16 bases separating them. Germline-derived CDR1 and CDR2 are LGHDT and YNNKEL (reference sequence). The CDR3 sequence is 16 residues long. The CDR3 coding sequence is TGTGCCAGCAGCCAAGATAACAGGGTACGAATTACTGAAGCTTTCTTT. Encoded protein: CASSQDNRVRITEAFF.

V and J are TRBV5-6 and TRBJ2-7; 10 bases agree with TRBD1. The CDR3 contains 16 residues. Germline V gene data show CDR1 as SGHDT and CDR2 as YYEEEE. The J segment lost 2 bases and the V segment lost 4 bases, leaving 9 bases of the junction unmatched. The CDR3 DNA sequence: TGTGCCAGCAGCACTCCTCCGGGACAGGGGACCTACGAGCAGTACTTC. Its translation is CASSTPPGQGTYEQYF.

The rearrangement uses TRBV27 and TRBJ1-2; no firm D call. Germline assignment: CDR1 MNHEY and CDR2 SMNVEV (reference sequence). This CDR3 comprises 15 residues. Between the trimmed V and J ends, which lost 5 bases and 6 bases, there was a span of 19 bases. CDR3 sequence reads: CASSLNPDGVHGYTF. The CDR3 coding sequence is TGTGCCAGCAGTCTAAACCCAGACGGCGTTCATGGCTACACCTTC.

The chain links TRBV4-2 to TRBJ2-3, with D perhaps assigned TRBD1 or TRBD2 (5 bases each). The CDR3 length is 16 residues. The germline CDR1 and CDR2 sequences are LGHNA and YNFKEQ. V was pared by 3 bases and J by 0 bases, with 13 bases between. The CDR3, as DNA: TGTGCCAGCAGCCACAGAGGGGCTAGCAGCACAGATACGCAGTATTTT. Residues: CASSHRGASSTDTQYF.

This sequence joins TRBV4-3 and TRBJ2-5, with TRBD2 as a possible D gene (5 bases). The germline CDR1 and CDR2 sequences are LGHNA and YSLEER. V was cut by 3 bases and J by 5 bases, with 16 bases left in between. The CDR3 extends over 15 amino acids. The chain's CDR3 is CASSHSGERVETQYF. CDR3 DNA: TGCGCCAGCAGCCACAGCGGAGAGAGGGTGGAGACCCAGTACTTC.

The V gene is TRBV19, the J gene TRBJ2-5; 7 positions agree with TRBD1. Trimming removed 3 bases from V and 4 bases from J; junction bases left unmatched: 5. The germline V gene has CDR1 LNHDA and CDR2 SQIVND (reference sequence). The CDR3 covers 14 residues. The CDR3 sequence is CASSIEGAGETQYF. The CDR3 DNA sequence: TGTGCCAGTAGTATTGAGGGGGCTGGAGAGACCCAGTACTTC.

In this sample, this clone turned up once. V gene TRBV28 combines with J gene TRBJ1-4, with a weak D call TRBD1 (5 bases). The germline V and J ends were trimmed by 5 bases and 1 base, with 11 bases remaining between them. Looked up from germline, CDR1 is MDHEN and CDR2 is SYDVKM. The CDR3 is 15 amino acids. CDR3 amino acids: CASSDRDGTNEKLFF. The DNA of the CDR3 is TGTGCCAGCAGTGATAGGGACGGAACTAATGAAAAACTGTTTTTT.